The 17 T cell receptor beta chains reported below all come from one sample, sequenced in a study of blood T cells in healthy people across ages. A sample-barcoded 5' primer and a J-beta primer mix were used in a second PCR of about 7 to 12 cycles. TCRdb called the 5' RACE reads again in MiXCR, with one record for every CDR3 protein. The repertoire holds about 1.6 million distinct CDR3 sequences, with about 35% as singletons. Sequenced: blood. The receptor set was obtained from a woman aged 25 to 39 in good health.

This clonotype was counted a few times. The chain links TRBV6-5 to TRBJ2-2; unclear D gene. The V and J ends lost 2 bases and 5 bases respectively, with 6 bases between them. This CDR3 has 13 amino acids. Germline CDR1 MNHEY, CDR2 SVGAGI. This CDR3 is CASSYGVTGELFF. CDR3 DNA: TGTGCCAGCAGTTACGGGGTTACCGGGGAGCTGTTTTTT.

There are a few counts of this clonotype. The V gene is TRBV29-1, the J gene TRBJ2-7, with D perhaps TRBD2 (5 bases). This CDR3 is 12 amino acids long. V dropped 4 bases and J dropped 3 bases, with 10 bases sitting between them. Germline CDR1 and CDR2: SQVTM and ANQGSEA. CDR3 sequence (DNA): TGCAGCGTTGGGGAGTATTTCTACGAGCAGTACTTC. This translates into CSVGEYFYEQYF.

This clonotype was picked up a small number of times. J is TRBJ2-5 and V is TRBV20-1, with unresolved D. Germline values: CDR1 DFQATT, CDR2 SNEGSKA (reference sequence). V lost 2 bases and J 2 bases, leaving 6 bases between the germline ends. The length of the CDR3 is 12 residues. CDR3 DNA: TGCAGTGCTAGATTGGTACAAGAGACCCAGTACTTC. This encodes CSARLVQETQYF.

This clonotype was picked up a small number of times. V is TRBV9 and J is TRBJ2-7, with 10 bases aligning to TRBD1. The V segment lost 3 bases and the J segment 4 bases; nucleotides outside the gene matches: 13. The CDR3 sequence is 17 residues long. Germline V gives CDR1 SGDLS, CDR2 YYNGEE. The CDR3 loop is CASSGNPETGGTYEQYF. In nucleotides, the CDR3 is TGTGCCAGCAGCGGAAATCCTGAGACAGGGGGCACTTACGAGCAGTACTTC. Together with reference TRBV9 and TRBJ2-7, the CDR3 gives the full variable domain: DSGVTQTPKHLITATGQRVTLRCSPRSGDLSVYWYQQSLDQGLQFLIQYYNGEERAKGNILERFSAQQFPDLHSELNLSSLELGDSALYFCASSGNPETGGTYEQYFGPGTRLTVT.

This clonotype was recorded a few times. The chain couples TRBV12-3 or TRBV12-4 to TRBJ2-7, with D perhaps matching TRBD2 (6 bases). Trimming left V 6 bases short and J 4 bases short, with 19 bases between. The CDR3 extends over 15 amino acids. DNA of the CDR3: TGTGCCAGCAGCCTCTCCGGGGGACGGACTTACGAGCAGTACTTC. This gives the protein CASSLSGGRTYEQYF.

In this sample, this clonotype turned up a few times. The CDR3: CANSHQGHEQYF. CDR3 in DNA: TGTGCCAACTCCCATCAGGGACACGAGCAGTACTTC. This rearrangement joins TRBV9 to TRBJ2-7; D possibly uses TRBD1 or TRBD2 (5 bases each). Germline CDR1 and CDR2: SGDLS and YYNGEE. The V end was cut by 9 bases, the J end by 5 bases, with 15 bases between. The CDR3 covers 12 residues.

This rearrangement joins TRBV20-1 to TRBJ1-3; the D gene is possibly TRBD1 (5 bases). Trimming stripped 5 bases from V and 0 bases from J, with 14 bases between. Germline assignment: CDR1 DFQATT and CDR2 SNEGSKA (reference sequence). CDR3 length equals 15 residues. CDR3 in DNA: TGCAGTGCTTGGGATGGGGGGAACTCTGGAAACACCATATATTTT. Protein sequence: CSAWDGGNSGNTIYF.

This clonotype was detected once. This chain links TRBV6-5 with TRBJ1-1; D remains ambiguous. CDR3 length: 13 amino acids. With 6 bases removed from V and 4 bases from J, the gap between germline ends came to 12 bases. Germline values: CDR1 MNHEY, CDR2 SVGAGI. The CDR3 loop is CASSRSPATEAFF. As DNA, the CDR3 is TGTGCCAGCAGCCGTAGCCCGGCCACTGAAGCTTTCTTT.

This sequence joins TRBV4-1 and TRBJ2-1; TRBD1 matches at 7 bases. V lost 1 base to trimming and J lost 5 bases; unmatched junction nucleotides: 11. Germline CDR1 reads MGHRA; CDR2 reads YSYEKL. CDR3 length equals 17 residues. The CDR3 reads CASSQGRQGPVNNEQFF. The CDR3 nucleotides are TGCGCCAGCAGCCAAGGTAGACAGGGCCCCGTTAACAATGAGCAGTTCTTC.

The chain combines TRBV6-2 or TRBV6-3 with TRBJ2-7, with a weak D call TRBD1 (6 bases). Trimming stripped 5 bases from V and 0 bases from J, with 14 bases between. Germline CDR1 reads MNHEY; CDR2 reads SVGEGT. The CDR3 length is 15 residues. CDR3 DNA sequence: TGTGCCAGCAGTAGGACAGCACAAAACTCCTACGAGCAGTACTTC. It specifies CASSRTAQNSYEQYF.

The chain links TRBV5-1 to TRBJ2-7; 9 bases agree with TRBD2. V was pared by 4 bases and J by 2 bases, with 10 bases of the junction left unmatched. The germline gives CDR1 SGHRS, CDR2 YFSETQ. This CDR3 comprises 16 residues. CDR3 nucleotide sequence: TGCGCCAGCAGCCCGGGTAGCGGGGGTTCCACCTACGAGCAGTACTTC. Translated: CASSPGSGGSTYEQYF. The variable domain in full, completed from reference TRBV5-1 and TRBJ2-7, reads KAGVTQTPRYLIKTRGQQVTLSCSPISGHRSVSWYQQTPGQGLQFLFEYFSETQRNKGNFPGRFSGRQFSNSRSEMNVSTLELGDSALYLCASSPGSGGSTYEQYFGPGTRLTVT.

Worth noting for this clonotype: The junction differs from germline at one of its ends, possibly a read error. The chain links TRBV7-2 to TRBJ2-7; D remains unclear. The length of the CDR3 is 11 residues. CDR1 and CDR2 (germline): SGHTA, FQGNSA. The CDR3 bases are TGTGCCTGCAGCTTAGTCCACGAGCAGTACTTC. Translation gives CACSLVHEQYF.

There are a few counts of this clonotype. The V gene is TRBV9, the J gene TRBJ2-3, with 13 bases matching TRBD2. This CDR3 region has 16 residues. Germline-derived CDR1 and CDR2 are SGDLS and YYNGEE. V lost 2 bases to trimming and J lost 4 bases; unmatched junction nucleotides: 4. The CDR3 protein is CASSVRLAGGADTQYF. CDR3 coding DNA: TGTGCCAGCAGCGTCAGACTAGCGGGGGGAGCAGATACGCAGTATTTT.

Concerning this clonotype: A much larger clone sits a single nucleotide away, making a read error possible. The chain has TRBV27 and TRBJ2-7; D is ambiguous. The germline V gene has CDR1 MNHEY and CDR2 SMNVEV (reference sequence). The CDR3 runs to 13 residues. CDR3 amino acids: CAGSFQVSYEQYF. The CDR3 DNA follows: TGTGCCGGCAGTTTCCAGGTTAGCTACGAGCAGTACTTC.

The chain joins TRBV13 to TRBJ2-5, with 7 bases identical to TRBD1. The CDR3 totals 14 residues. V gave up 3 bases and J gave up 4 bases; unmatched junction bases: 5. The V gene's germline CDR1 is PRHDT and CDR2 FYEKMQ (reference sequence). In DNA form, the CDR3 reads TGTGCCAGCAGCTTGCGACAGGGCTCAGAGACCCAGTACTTC. The encoded protein is CASSLRQGSETQYF.

The chain is built from TRBV29-1 and TRBJ2-3; tentatively, D is TRBD2 (6 bases). Germline CDR1 SQVTM, CDR2 ANQGSEA. Trimming pared 5 bases from V and 0 bases from J, leaving 21 bases between. The CDR3 totals 17 residues. The CDR3 spells CSVSGLLGGTSTDTQYF. Written as DNA, the CDR3 is TGCAGCGTTTCGGGACTTCTGGGCGGGACTAGCACAGATACGCAGTATTTT.

The chain recombines TRBV28 with TRBJ2-5; D possibly uses TRBD1 or TRBD2 (6 bases each). This CDR3 is built from 12 residues. V lost 7 bases and J 5 bases, leaving 11 bases between the germline ends. Germline CDR1 and CDR2: MDHEN and SYDVKM. The CDR3 protein is CASKRGDETQYF. The CDR3 DNA sequence: TGTGCCAGCAAAAGGGGGGACGAGACCCAGTACTTC.